The 11 T cell receptor beta chains presented below share a single source sample, sequenced in a study of CD8 T cells in ankylosing spondylitis (dated by TCRdb to about 2017). Library preparation was by 5' RACE. Sequencing used an Illumina HiSeq 2500. TCRdb reprocessing: public reads trimmed at Q25 with fastp, clones called with MiXCR, in-frame beta chains kept. Rows are unified per CDR3 protein, each entry keeping the most common DNA and genes. A total of about 320,000 distinct CDR3 sequences appear in this sample, roughly 10% of them only once. 9.1% of the sample is taken by the ten largest. Sequenced sample: blood, either unsorted or a sorted T cell fraction (not recorded which). The origin of the receptors is a female donor with ankylosing spondylitis or in good health (not recorded which).

The CDR3 reads CASSQELGANEKLFF. The CDR3 nucleotides read TGTGCCAGCAGCCAAGAATTGGGGGCTAATGAAAAACTGTTTTTT. This chain links TRBV14 with TRBJ1-4; D perhaps matches TRBD1 (5 bases). The CDR3 sequence is 15 residues long. V lost 0 bases and J 3 bases, leaving 8 bases between the germline ends. CDR1 and CDR2 (germline): SGHDN, FVKESK.

The chain recombines TRBV4-1 with TRBJ2-7; D is possibly TRBD1 (6 bases). The CDR3 runs to 16 residues. Germline loops: CDR1 MGHRA, CDR2 YSYEKL. Trimming left V 4 bases short and J 0 bases short, with 16 bases between. The CDR3 region is CASSLLTGLSSYEQYF. For the CDR3, the DNA is TGCGCCAGCAGCCTACTTACAGGGCTTAGCTCCTACGAGCAGTACTTC.

V is TRBV29-1 and J is TRBJ2-5, with D possibly TRBD1 on 5 matching bases. V was clipped by 7 bases and J by 2 bases, with 11 bases between them. Germline assignment: CDR1 SQVTM and CDR2 ANQGSEA. CDR3 length: 12 amino acids. This CDR3 reads CSGRQSQETQYF. CDR3 DNA sequence: TGCAGCGGTCGACAGTCACAAGAGACCCAGTACTTC.

The chain carries TRBV4-2 and TRBJ2-1; D call uncertain. CDR1 is LGHNA and CDR2 is YNFKEQ in the germline V gene. The CDR3 sequence is 16 residues long. Trimming cost V 0 bases and J 0 bases, with 9 bases left between them. The CDR3 DNA reads TGTGCCAGCAGCCAAGATTTGGGCTACTCCTACAATGAGCAGTTCTTC. This codes for CASSQDLGYSYNEQFF.

This clonotype was observed at least ten times. The chain has TRBV24-1 and TRBJ2-1; tentatively, D is TRBD2 (6 bases). CDR1 is KGHDR, CDR2 SFDVKD, per germline. Deletions cut 4 bases from V and 4 bases from J, with 7 bases between. The CDR3 is 13 residues long. CDR3 residues: CATSEGTYNEQFF. In DNA form, the CDR3 reads TGTGCCACCAGTGAGGGGACTTACAATGAGCAGTTCTTC.

This clonotype was recorded at least ten times. This chain joins TRBV20-1 and TRBJ2-1; D remains ambiguous. Between the trimmed V and J ends, which lost 6 bases and 6 bases, there was a span of 21 bases. This CDR3 contains 15 residues. Germline V CDR1 and CDR2: DFQATT, SNEGSKA (reference sequence). The CDR3 bases are TGCAGTGCCCGTGATGGACGCCGCCGTACCAATGAGCAGTTCTTC. Its protein is CSARDGRRRTNEQFF.

Note on this clonotype: At one end, the junction sequence differs from germline, possibly due to a read error. The V and J genes are TRBV14 and TRBJ2-7, with D perhaps given as TRBD1 or TRBD2 (5 bases each). Germline loops: CDR1 SGHDN, CDR2 FVKESK. The CDR3 runs 16 residues. Written as DNA, the CDR3 is TGTGCCAGCAGCCAAGAGGGGCAAGGGAGAATCAACGAGCAGTGCTTC. Residues: CASSQEGQGRINEQCF.

This clonotype was detected many times. The chain links TRBV6-1 to TRBJ2-1; D may be TRBD2 (7 bases). Germline values: CDR1 MNHNS, CDR2 SASEGT. The V and J ends lost 7 bases and 15 bases respectively, with 22 bases between them. The CDR3 sequence is 13 residues long. The CDR3 nucleotides read TGTGCCAGCACTCCCCCGTGGGGGGGCTTTCCGTTCTTC. Translated, it gives CASTPPWGGFPFF.

Ten or more counts support this clonotype. The rearrangement joins TRBV20-1 to TRBJ2-7, with D maybe TRBD1 (6 bases). From germline, CDR1 is DFQATT and CDR2 SNEGSKA (reference sequence). The CDR3 loop spans 11 amino acids. V gave up 5 bases and J gave up 8 bases, with 13 bases separating them. The CDR3 nucleotides are TGCAGTGCTGACCTACAGGGAAAGCAGTACTTC. Its translation is CSADLQGKQYF.

This clonotype was observed many times. This chain connects TRBV5-1 to TRBJ2-7; 7 bases line up with TRBD1. The CDR3 is 13 amino acids. Germline CDR1 and CDR2: SGHRS and YFSETQ. J was trimmed by 7 bases and V by 6 bases; bases with no gene match: 10. DNA of the CDR3: TGCGCCAGCACCCATGGGACAGTGAGGGAGCAGTACTTC. As protein: CASTHGTVREQYF.

This clonotype showed up many times. The chain carries TRBV5-6 and TRBJ2-7, with 10 bases fitting TRBD1. The CDR3 has 14 amino acids. The J segment lost 6 bases and the V segment lost 4 bases, leaving 7 bases of the junction unmatched. CDR1 is SGHDT and CDR2 is YYEEEE in the germline V gene. The CDR3 loop is CASSVDRGSSEQYF. The CDR3, as DNA: TGTGCCAGCAGCGTGGACAGGGGGAGTAGCGAGCAGTACTTC.